The clone carrying this T cell receptor (beta chain) was picked up a small number of times. What it binds is not known. Template switching introduced a universal primer site, and the cDNA bore unique molecular identifiers. From the 5' RACE reads, TCRdb called clonotypes with MiXCR, one entry per CDR3 protein. The sample has 690,000 or so distinct CDR3 sequences, around 8.6% seen once. The data derive from a study of identical twins. Study-wide results and limits: In cord blood, abundant beta clonotypes had fewer insertions; memory showed no trend. Twin sharing of out-of-frame TCR alpha was underestimated by models in monozygotic pairs.

This CDR3 spans 14 amino acids. J gave up 7 bases and V 5 bases, and 5 bases lay outside the gene matches. These data were likewise used in another study, on yellow fever vaccine responses in identical twins. In that study: Twins showed a vaccine T cell response that reportedly seemed partly convergent, partly personalized.

This clonotype originated in a woman younger than 35 in good health. Sequenced material: PBMCs. This chain joins TRBV12-3 or TRBV12-4 and TRBJ1-4; 9 bases align to TRBD1. CDR3 amino acids: CASSQTGGGEKLFF. In DNA form, the CDR3 reads TGTGCCAGCAGTCAGACAGGGGGAGGTGAAAAACTGTTTTTT.